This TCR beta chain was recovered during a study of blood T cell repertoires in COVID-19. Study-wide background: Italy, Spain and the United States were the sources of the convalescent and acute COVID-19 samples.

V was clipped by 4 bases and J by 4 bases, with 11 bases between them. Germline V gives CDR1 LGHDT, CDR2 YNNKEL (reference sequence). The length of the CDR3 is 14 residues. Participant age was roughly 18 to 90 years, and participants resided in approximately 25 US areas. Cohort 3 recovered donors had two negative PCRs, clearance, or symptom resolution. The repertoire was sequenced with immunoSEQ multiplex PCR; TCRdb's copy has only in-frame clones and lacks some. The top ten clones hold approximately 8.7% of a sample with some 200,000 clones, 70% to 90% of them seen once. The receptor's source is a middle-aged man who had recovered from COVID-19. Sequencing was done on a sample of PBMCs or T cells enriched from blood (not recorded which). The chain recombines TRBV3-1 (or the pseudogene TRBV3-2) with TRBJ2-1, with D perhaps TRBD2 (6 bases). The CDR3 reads CASSPMTSYNEQFF. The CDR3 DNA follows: TGTGCCAGCAGCCCCATGACTAGTTACAATGAGCAGTTCTTC.